This entry features one T cell receptor beta chain sequence. Antigen specificity is unknown. The method was immunoSEQ multiplex PCR; TCRdb's version includes in-frame clones alone and lacks a portion of them. The sample contains over 130,000 clones, almost 95% of which appear only once. This record comes from a study of T cell responses to AZD1222 COVID-19 vaccine. Points from the study as a whole: Distributed over spike, vaccine-associated CD4 TCRs predominated at 160-218 and 743-854.

Germline V gives CDR1 MNHEY, CDR2 SMNVEV (reference sequence). The V end lost 5 bases, the J end lost 4 bases, and 11 bases lay between the germline ends. The CDR3 covers 14 residues. J is TRBJ1-4 and V is TRBV27, with D unclear. The clonotype comes from an adult who received the AZD1222 COVID-19 vaccine. The source material was peripheral blood, sampled 28 days after the second AZD1222 dose. DNA for the CDR3: TGTGCCAGCAGTCCCGCGGTGCTTAATGAAAAACTGTTTTTT. This gives the protein CASSPAVLNEKLFF.